One and the same sample provided the 25 T cell receptor beta chains below, sequenced in a study of cytomegalovirus exposure and HLA in healthy donors. The PCR ran on 60 Vbeta and 13 Jbeta primers. Sequenced by immunoSEQ multiplex PCR; TCRdb stores in-frame clones only, minus some. The sample includes more than 150,000 clones, around 79% of them seen just once. Sequencing was performed on PBMCs. Receptors were obtained from a man in his fifties in good health and CMV-seropositive.

The count of this clone is one. Compared with germline, one end of the junction differs, possibly owing to a read error. The identical CDR3 is also encoded by other nucleotide sequences in the sample. The rearrangement uses TRBV7-8 and TRBJ2-3; TRBD2 might be the D (6 bases). Germline V gene lookup returns CDR1 SGHVS and CDR2 FQNEAQ. The CDR3 contains 12 residues. DNA of the CDR3: TGTGCCAGCTCGTCGGGAGAAGATACACAGTATTTT. The encoded protein is CASSSGEDTQYF. The variable domain in full, completed from reference TRBV7-8 and TRBJ2-3, reads GAGVSQSPRYKVAKRGQDVALRCDPISGHVSLFWYQQALGQGPEFLTYFQNEAQLDKSGLPSDRFFAERPEGSVSTLKIQRTQQEDSAVYLCASSSGEDTQYFGPGTRLTVL.

The chain carries TRBV6-1 and TRBJ2-2, with unresolved D. The V gene lost 7 bases and the J gene lost 1 base, with 13 bases spanning the gap. Germline values: CDR1 MNHNS, CDR2 SASEGT. This CDR3 comprises 15 residues. The CDR3 loop reads CASTAEAMNTGELFF. DNA for the CDR3: TGTGCCAGCACCGCAGAGGCTATGAACACCGGGGAGCTGTTTTTT.

The rearrangement joins TRBV7-9 to TRBJ2-2; possibly TRBD2 for D (6 bases). The V end lost 4 bases, the J end lost 5 bases, and 14 bases lay between the germline ends. The CDR3 runs to 15 residues. Germline V gene data show CDR1 as SEHNR and CDR2 as FQNEAQ (reference sequence). The chain's CDR3 is CASSSTPRETGELFF. In DNA form, the CDR3 reads TGTGCCAGCAGCTCAACCCCCCGGGAGACCGGGGAGCTGTTTTTT.

This clone appeared a single time. V is TRBV11-2 and J is TRBJ1-1, with TRBD1 matching over 8 bases. The CDR3 runs 16 residues. J gave up 3 bases and V 8 bases, and 14 bases lay outside the gene matches. Germline CDR1 SGHAT, CDR2 FQNNGV. The chain's CDR3 is CASAPGGVFTDTEAFF. For the CDR3, the DNA is TGTGCCAGCGCCCCAGGGGGCGTTTTTACGGACACTGAAGCTTTCTTT.

The V and J genes are TRBV19 and TRBJ1-6; TRBD1 might be the D (5 bases). The CDR3 is 15 residues long. V was pared by 0 bases and J by 6 bases, with 9 bases between. The germline gives CDR1 LNHDA, CDR2 SQIVND (reference sequence). The DNA for the CDR3 is TGTGCCAGTAGTATAGATCTAGGGGTTAATTCACCCCTCCACTTT. Encoded protein: CASSIDLGVNSPLHF.

The chain employs TRBV28 and TRBJ1-1, with 7 positions matching TRBD1. J was trimmed by 0 bases and V by 5 bases; bases with no gene match: 6. The CDR3 covers 15 residues. Germline CDR1 MDHEN, CDR2 SYDVKM. This CDR3 is CASSVDRVMNTEAFF. The DNA of the CDR3 is TGTGCCAGCAGTGTCGACAGGGTCATGAACACTGAAGCTTTCTTT.

This clone is a singleton in its sample. The CDR3 loop reads CASSEGTGMNTEAFF. The CDR3 DNA sequence: TGTGCCAGCAGTGAAGGGACAGGGATGAACACTGAAGCTTTCTTT. This chain links TRBV6-1 with TRBJ1-1; 8 nucleotides align to TRBD1. V was clipped by 1 base and J by 0 bases; unmatched bases: 1. Germline V gene lookup returns CDR1 MNHNS and CDR2 SASEGT. The CDR3 runs to 15 residues.

This clone has a count of ten or more. The rearrangement links TRBV28 to TRBJ2-1, with TRBD2 matching 10 bases. The CDR3 spans 14 residues. Germline V lookup: CDR1 MDHEN, CDR2 SYDVKM. The trim removed 5 bases at V and 7 bases at J, leaving 5 bases unmatched. The CDR3 sequence: CASSPGLASNEQFF. CDR3 bases: TGTGCCAGCAGTCCGGGACTAGCGTCGAATGAGCAGTTCTTC.

This clone appeared once. V is TRBV10-1 and J is TRBJ1-3; weak D call: TRBD1 (5 bases). From germline, CDR1 is WNHNN and CDR2 SYGVQD (reference sequence). There are 15 residues in the CDR3. The ends were cut back, 5 bases at V and 0 bases at J, with 11 bases in the middle. In DNA, the CDR3 is TGCGCCAGCAGTAAAGGGGCTATCTCTGGAAACACCATATATTTT. Translation gives CASSKGAISGNTIYF.

J is TRBJ1-5 and V is TRBV2; D perhaps matches TRBD1 (5 bases). This CDR3 has 13 residues. CDR1 is SNHLY, CDR2 FYNNEI, per germline. V lost 6 bases to trimming and J lost 4 bases, with 10 bases between them. CDR3 region: CASRADSNQPQHF. CDR3 in DNA: TGTGCCAGCAGGGCTGACAGTAATCAGCCCCAGCATTTT.

This clone was observed a handful of times. V gene TRBV4-3 combines with J gene TRBJ1-1, with 8 bases fitting TRBD1. CDR1 LGHNA and CDR2 YSLEER come from the germline V gene. Unmatched junction bases numbered 16, after V lost 1 base and J lost 3 bases. The CDR3 sequence is 19 residues long. The CDR3, as DNA: TGCGCCAGCAGCCAAGGTATCAGGGGGCGCATCATGGGTCACACTGAAGCTTTCTTT. Protein: CASSQGIRGRIMGHTEAFF.

The count of this clone is one. The rearrangement uses TRBV7-9 and TRBJ2-5; D gene ambiguous. The CDR3 has 13 amino acids. Looked up from germline, CDR1 is SEHNR and CDR2 is FQNEAQ (reference sequence). V lost 0 bases and J 4 bases, leaving 6 bases between the germline ends. The CDR3 DNA follows: TGTGCCAGCAGCTTAGCGGAGAGAGAGACCCAGTACTTC. It codes for CASSLAERETQYF.

The table lists this clone with a count of one. The rearrangement uses TRBV5-4 and TRBJ1-2; 8 positions agree with TRBD1. Germline V CDR1 and CDR2: SGHNT, YYREEE (reference sequence). The CDR3 has 19 amino acids. The V segment lost 2 bases and the J segment 5 bases; nucleotides outside the gene matches: 20. The CDR3 spells CASSFTLGQGRISQYGYTF. CDR3 sequence (DNA): TGTGCCAGCAGCTTTACCCTCGGACAGGGTCGGATTTCGCAGTATGGCTACACCTTC.

The chain has TRBV6-5 and TRBJ1-3; D is uncertain. This CDR3 is built from 15 residues. Trimming took off 6 bases at V and 0 bases at J, with 12 bases between the two ends. Germline V gene data show CDR1 as MNHEY and CDR2 as SVGAGI. CDR3 coding DNA: TGTGCCAGCAGCCCACCAGCGAACTCTGGAAACACCATATATTTT. Its protein is CASSPPANSGNTIYF.

This rearrangement joins TRBV11-2 to TRBJ2-4; D is unresolved. Trimming removed 4 bases at V and 5 bases at J, with 9 bases between. The germline V gene has CDR1 SGHAT and CDR2 FQNNGV. This CDR3 has 13 amino acids. CDR3 sequence: CASSSRVENIQYF. The CDR3 nucleotides are TGTGCCAGCAGCTCTAGAGTTGAAAACATTCAGTACTTC.

Written as DNA, the CDR3 is TGTGCCAGTTGGGACAGGGCGAACACCGGGGAGCTGTTTTTT. Amino acids: CASWDRANTGELFF. V and J are TRBV28 and TRBJ2-2; 9 positions agree with TRBD1. CDR1 is MDHEN and CDR2 is SYDVKM in the germline V gene. Trimming at V came to 9 bases and at J to 0 bases, leaving 2 bases not matched to a gene. The CDR3 extends over 14 amino acids.

The chain combines TRBV25-1 with TRBJ1-1; D not resolved. V lost 6 bases and J lost 0, with 11 bases in between. Germline V CDR1 and CDR2: MGHDK, SYGVNS. The CDR3 has 14 amino acids. CDR3 loop: CASSLGSMNTEAFF. The CDR3 DNA sequence: TGTGCCAGCAGCCTGGGGAGTATGAACACTGAAGCTTTCTTT. The full variable domain, in which reference TRBV25-1 and TRBJ1-1 provide the parts outside the CDR3, is EADIYQTPRYLVIGTGKKITLECSQTMGHDKMYWYQQDPGMELHLIHYSYGVNSTEKGDLSSESTVSRIRTEHFPLTLESARPSHTSQYLCASSLGSMNTEAFFGQGTRLTVV.

This clone was found a few times. V gene TRBV11-2 combines with J gene TRBJ1-2; possible D gene TRBD1, 6 bases. This CDR3 region has 13 residues. Trimming cost V 6 bases and J 8 bases, with 16 bases left between them. CDR1 and CDR2 from the germline V gene are SGHAT and FQNNGV. The CDR3 coding sequence is TGTGCCAGCAGGGCCGGTACAGGGAGAGGCTACACCTTC. This translates into CASRAGTGRGYTF.

The V and J genes are TRBV6-1 and TRBJ1-6; a weak D match, TRBD1 (5 bases). Trimming took 0 bases from V and 8 from J, leaving 8 bases between them. Germline-derived CDR1 and CDR2 are MNHNS and SASEGT. The CDR3 is made up of 14 amino acids. The CDR3 nucleotides read TGTGCCAGCAGTGAAGCTGGAGGGGATTCACCCCTCCACTTT. Encoded protein: CASSEAGGDSPLHF.

The chain links TRBV6-4 to TRBJ1-1; perhaps TRBD1 as D (5 bases). V shed 2 bases and J shed 1 base, with 8 bases lying between them. The CDR3 length is 14 residues. Germline CDR1 MRHNA, CDR2 SNTAGT. The CDR3 nucleotides read TGTGCCAGCAGTGACACCGACAGGAACACTGAAGCTTTCTTT. It yields the protein CASSDTDRNTEAFF.

This clone occurred a few times. J is TRBJ1-1 and V is TRBV19; D remains unclear. CDR1 is LNHDA and CDR2 is SQIVND in the germline V gene (reference sequence). V gave up 5 bases and J gave up 3 bases, with 10 bases separating them. This CDR3 is built from 13 residues. The CDR3 loop reads CASSRMRDTEAFF. The CDR3 nucleotides read TGTGCCAGTAGTCGGATGAGGGACACTGAAGCTTTCTTT. Filled out from reference TRBV19 and TRBJ1-1, the complete variable domain reads DGGITQSPKYLFRKEGQNVTLSCEQNLNHDAMYWYRQDPGQGLRLIYYSQIVNDFQKGDIAEGYSVSREKKESFPLTVTSAQKNPTAFYLCASSRMRDTEAFFGQGTRLTVV.

V and J are TRBV5-4 and TRBJ2-3, with 8 bases that match TRBD2. Germline V gene sequence: CDR1 SGHNT, CDR2 YYREEE (reference sequence). The V segment lost 3 bases and the J segment 0 bases; nucleotides outside the gene matches: 0. The CDR3 runs to 14 residues. CDR3 region: CASSSGGSTDTQYF. In DNA form, the CDR3 reads TGTGCCAGCAGCTCGGGGGGGAGCACAGATACGCAGTATTTT.

The CDR3 sequence is CASSLAGGNTEAFF. DNA of the CDR3: TGTGCCAGCAGCTTAGCGGGGGGAAACACTGAAGCTTTCTTT. The V and J genes are TRBV7-9 and TRBJ1-1; D is possibly TRBD1 (5 bases). CDR1 SEHNR and CDR2 FQNEAQ come from the germline V gene (reference sequence). The CDR3 is 14 amino acids. V lost 0 bases to trimming and J lost 2 bases, with 7 bases between them.

The chain uses TRBV5-5 and TRBJ2-7; D might be TRBD1 (6 bases). The germline V gene has CDR1 SGHKS and CDR2 YYEKEE (reference sequence). Trimming took 0 bases from V and 0 from J, leaving 16 bases between them. The CDR3 spans 17 residues. The CDR3 is CASSLVRQGRSSYEQYF. The CDR3 nucleotides read TGTGCCAGCAGCTTGGTAAGGCAGGGGCGAAGCTCCTACGAGCAGTACTTC.

The chain employs TRBV2 and TRBJ2-2; TRBD2 is a possible D gene (5 bases). Germline V gene lookup returns CDR1 SNHLY and CDR2 FYNNEI. Trimming pared 2 bases from V and 9 bases from J, leaving 13 bases between. This CDR3 region has 14 residues. CDR3 DNA sequence: TGTGCCAGCAGTGAATCCGGAGGAATCCGGGAGCTGTTTTTT. Its translation: CASSESGGIRELFF.